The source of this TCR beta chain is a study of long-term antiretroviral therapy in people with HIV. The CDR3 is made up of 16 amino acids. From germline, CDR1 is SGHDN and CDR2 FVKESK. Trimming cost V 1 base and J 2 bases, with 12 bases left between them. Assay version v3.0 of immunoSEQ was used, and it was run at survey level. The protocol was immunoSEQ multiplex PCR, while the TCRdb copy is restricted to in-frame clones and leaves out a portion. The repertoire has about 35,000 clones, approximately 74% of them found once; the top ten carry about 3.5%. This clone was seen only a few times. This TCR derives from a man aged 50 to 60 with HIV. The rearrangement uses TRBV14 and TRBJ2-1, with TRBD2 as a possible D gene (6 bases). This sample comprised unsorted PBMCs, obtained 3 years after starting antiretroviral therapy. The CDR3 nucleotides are TGTGCCAGCAGCCAAGTAACCGGGAGCGCCTACAATGAGCAGTTCTTC. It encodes CASSQVTGSAYNEQFF.